These T cell receptor beta chains were read from a single sample in a study of blood T cell repertoires in COVID-19. Data came from immunoSEQ multiplex PCR; TCRdb stores just in-frame clones and leaves some out. The data hold some 54,000 clones, with 80% to 95% observed a single time. Sequencing was performed on peripheral blood. All receptors come from a man aged 55 to 69 with acute or convalescent COVID-19. The CDR3 runs from the conserved cysteine through the conserved F or W. The D gene is left open where the match is weak. For some rows the clone size is stated as once, few or many, or as a class when expanded; others skip it.

>NA|TRBV11-3|TRBJ2-7|NA
TGTGCCAGCAGCTTAGTAGTCGACGAGCAGTACTTC
CASSLVVDEQYF
>TRBD1|TRBV7-9|TRBJ1-2|NA
TGTGCCAGCAGCCTTGACAGGGGGCGGAACGATGGCTACACCTTC
CASSLDRGRNDGYTF
>NA|TRBV6-2/TRBV6-3|TRBJ2-3|NA
TGTGCCAGCAGTTACACAAGGGAGACCTTGGGAATCACAGATACGCAGTATTTT
CASSYTRETLGITDTQYF
>NA|TRBV27|TRBJ2-1|NA
TGTGCCACCTCGGAAGGACTCAATGAGCAGTTCTTC
CATSEGLNEQFF
>NA|TRBV18|TRBJ2-7|once
TGTGCCAGCTCACCACCGACAGGACCCTACGAGCAGTACTTC
CASSPPTGPYEQYF
>NA|TRBV6-6|TRBJ2-5|NA
TGTGCCAGCAGGAACACCGGGACTCAAGAGACCCAGTACTTC
CASRNTGTQETQYF
>NA|TRBV2|TRBJ2-3|NA
TGTGCCAGTACATATGTAGCAGGCACAGATACGCAGTATTTT
CASTYVAGTDTQYF
>TRBD1|TRBV24-1|TRBJ2-2|NA
TGTGCCACCAGTGATTTGACCAGGGGGCTGAACACCGGGGAGCTGTTTTTT
CATSDLTRGLNTGELFF
>NA|TRBV5-5|TRBJ1-2|once
TGTGCCAGCAGCTTGGAGAGGAGAACTAACTATGGCTACACCTTC
CASSLERRTNYGYTF
>NA|TRBV7-2|TRBJ1-2|NA
TGTGCCAGCAGCCCCCGAAGGGGGTCGGACTATGGCTACACCTTC
CASSPRRGSDYGYTF
>NA|TRBV19|TRBJ2-1|NA
TGTGCCAGTAGTTATCTTGGCAGGGGAAGCAATGAGCAGTTCTTC
CASSYLGRGSNEQFF
>TRBD1|TRBV28|TRBJ1-2|NA
TGTGCCAGCAGTTTAGGAGGGGGCAGGGGCTACACCTTC
CASSLGGGRGYTF
>NA|TRBV14|TRBJ1-1|NA
TGTGCCAGCAGCCAAGATTTCAGGGGAGAAGCTTTCTTT
CASSQDFRGEAFF
>NA|TRBV9|TRBJ1-5|NA
TGTGCCAGCAGCGTGAGGGCAGAGCACAATCAGCCCCAGCATTTT
CASSVRAEHNQPQHF
>NA|TRBV7-3|TRBJ1-1|NA
TGTGCCAGCAGCTTAAGTCAGGGAACCACTGAAGCTTTCTTT
CASSLSQGTTEAFF
>TRBD1|TRBV19|TRBJ1-3|NA
TGTGCCAGTAGTACTACAGGGGACTCTGGAAACACCATATATTTT
CASSTTGDSGNTIYF
>TRBD2|TRBV4-3|TRBJ2-3|NA
TGCGCCAGCAGCCAAGACCCTGCAGGGACTAGCGGGAGCGATACGCAGTATTTT
CASSQDPAGTSGSDTQYF
>NA|TRBV29-1|TRBJ1-5|once
TGCAGCGTTGCACCGGGAGGCGGGTCTCAGCCCCAGCATTTT
CSVAPGGGSQPQHF
>TRBD1|TRBV28|TRBJ1-5|NA
TGTGCCAGCAGATGGACAGGGGGTAGCAATCAGCCCCAGCATTTT
CASRWTGGSNQPQHF
>NA|TRBV4-1|TRBJ2-2|NA
TGCGCCAGCAGCCAAGATATCACCGGGGAGCTGTTTTTT
CASSQDITGELFF
>TRBD1|TRBV24-1|TRBJ1-2|NA
TGTGCCACCAGTGATCTCGACAGGGGTGGCTACACCTTC
CATSDLDRGGYTF
>NA|TRBV29-1|TRBJ2-1|once
TGCAGCGTTGAGAGCCTAAATGAGCAGTTCTTC
CSVESLNEQFF
>TRBD1|TRBV6-1|TRBJ2-5|NA
TGTGCCAGCAGTGAACCGGGACAGCCTCAAGAGACCCAGTACTTC
CASSEPGQPQETQYF
>TRBD1|TRBV4-2|TRBJ1-2|NA
TGTGCCAGCAGCCAAGATCCGGCCGGGACAGAGGGCTATGGCTACACCTTC
CASSQDPAGTEGYGYTF
>TRBD1|TRBV15|TRBJ1-5|NA
TGTGCCACCAGAGGGACAGACCAGCCCCAGCATTTT
CATRGTDQPQHF
>TRBD2|TRBV2|TRBJ2-1|NA
TGTGCCAGCGGGCTAGCGGTCTACAATGAGCAGTTCTTC
CASGLAVYNEQFF
>TRBD2|TRBV4-2|TRBJ2-1|NA
TGTGCCAGCAGCCCTGAACTAGCGGGAGGAGGATTCGGCAATGAGCAGTTCTTC
CASSPELAGGGFGNEQFF
>NA|TRBV20-1|TRBJ2-7|NA
TGCAGTGCTAGTGGTTTAACCTACGAGCAGTACTTC
CSASGLTYEQYF
>TRBD1|TRBV6-5|TRBJ1-5|NA
TGTGCCAGCAGTTACAGACAGGGGCATCAGCCCCAGCATTTT
CASSYRQGHQPQHF
>NA|TRBV6-5|TRBJ1-1|NA
TGTGCCACTCTGGAGGTTTACACTGAAGCTTTCTTT
CATLEVYTEAFF
>TRBD1|TRBV29-1|TRBJ2-1|NA
TGCAGCGTGAGGAGACAGGGTGCGGGTTATAAGTTCTTC
CSVRRQGAGYKFF
>TRBD1|TRBV6-2/TRBV6-3|TRBJ2-2|NA
TGTGCCAGCAGTTATTCCTTCGGACAGGGGGCCCGAAGCGGGGAGCTGTTTTTT
CASSYSFGQGARSGELFF
>TRBD1|TRBV7-2|TRBJ1-6|NA
TGTGCCAGCAGCGTCGACAGGGGAAATTCACCCCTCCACTTT
CASSVDRGNSPLHF
>TRBD1|TRBV5-1|TRBJ2-2|NA
TGCGCCAGCGGGTTGCCGGGACAGACGAACACCGGGGAGCTGTTTTTT
CASGLPGQTNTGELFF
>TRBD2|TRBV24-1|TRBJ2-3|NA
TGTGCCACCAGTGATATAGCGGGACTGGAAGATACGCAGTATTTT
CATSDIAGLEDTQYF
>NA|TRBV12-3/TRBV12-4|TRBJ1-3|NA
TGTGCCAGCAGTTTAAGTACGGGTAACACCATATATTTT
CASSLSTGNTIYF
>NA|TRBV6-1|TRBJ1-5|NA
TGTGCCAGCAGTGAACACCCGGCGGACAGCCCCAATCAGCCCCAGCATTTT
CASSEHPADSPNQPQHF
>TRBD1|TRBV7-2|TRBJ1-2|NA
TGTGCCAGCAGCTCGACGACAGGGAACTATGGCTACACCTTC
CASSSTTGNYGYTF
>TRBD1|TRBV28|TRBJ2-2|NA
TGTGCCAGCGCCCTCCCTGTCGGACAGGGAGCGTCCGGGGAGCTGTTTTTT
CASALPVGQGASGELFF
>NA|TRBV19|TRBJ1-1|NA
TGTGCCAGTACAATAGGTAGGACAGAATCGAGAACTGAAGCTTTCTTT
CASTIGRTESRTEAFF
>NA|TRBV30|TRBJ1-2|NA
TGTGCCTGGAGCCTGACAGAAATTCGCTATGGCTACACCTTC
CAWSLTEIRYGYTF
>TRBD1|TRBV7-9|TRBJ2-5|NA
TGTGCCAGCAACCCCGGGACAGGGGGCGTCGAGACCCAGTACTTC
CASNPGTGGVETQYF
>NA|TRBV7-3|TRBJ2-3|NA
TGTGCCAGCAGCTTAATAGGCACAGATACGCAGTATTTT
CASSLIGTDTQYF
>NA|TRBV5-5|TRBJ2-7|NA
TGTGCCAGCAGCCGGGGGGCGAGCTCCTACGAGCAGTACTTC
CASSRGASSYEQYF
>TRBD1|TRBV5-6|TRBJ1-5|NA
TGTGCCAGCAGCTTGGCGGGGACAGGGGAGCGTCAGCCCCAGCATTTT
CASSLAGTGERQPQHF
>TRBD1|TRBV5-6|TRBJ2-3|NA
TGTGCCAGCAGCGCCGGGACAGGAAACACAGATACGCAGTATTTT
CASSAGTGNTDTQYF
>NA|TRBV7-8|TRBJ1-5|few
TGTGCCAGCACGGGGTACTCGGGGGGTGGCAATCAGCCCCAGCATTTT
CASTGYSGGGNQPQHF
>TRBD1|TRBV7-2|TRBJ1-5|NA
TGTGCCAGCAGCTTAGCGTCGACAGGGTATAGCAATCAGCCCCAGCATTTT
CASSLASTGYSNQPQHF
>TRBD1|TRBV15|TRBJ1-5|NA
TGTGCCACCAGCAGCGGGACAGGGTTTCAGCCCCAGCATTTT
CATSSGTGFQPQHF
>TRBD1|TRBV11-1|TRBJ1-5|NA
TGTGCCAGCAGCCGACAGGGAGGCAGCAATCAGCCCCAGCATTTT
CASSRQGGSNQPQHF
>TRBD1|TRBV9|TRBJ2-7|NA
TGTGCCAGCAGCGTAGGAACAGGGGAAGGCGAGCAGTACTTC
CASSVGTGEGEQYF
>TRBD2|TRBV3-1/TRBV3-2|TRBJ2-7|NA
TGTGCCAGCAGCCAAGGAATTAGCGGGATTCCCTACGAGCAGTACTTC
CASSQGISGIPYEQYF
>TRBD1|TRBV11-2|TRBJ1-2|few
TGTGCCAGCAGCTATGGGACAGGGGACAACTATGGCTACACCTTC
CASSYGTGDNYGYTF
>TRBD1|TRBV6-4|TRBJ1-1|NA
TGTGCCAGCAGTGGTCCGGGACAGGGCCACACTGAAGCTTTCTTT
CASSGPGQGHTEAFF
>TRBD1|TRBV19|TRBJ1-4|NA
TGTGCCAGTAGTGCACAGGGGGCGCGGGAAAAACTGTTTTTT
CASSAQGAREKLFF
>TRBD1|TRBV2|TRBJ1-1|NA
TGTGCCAGCAGTGGGACAGGGGTGACTGAAGCTTTCTTT
CASSGTGVTEAFF
>TRBD1|TRBV30|TRBJ1-2|NA
TGTGCCTGGACTAGGACAGGCGAAGGCTACACCTTC
CAWTRTGEGYTF